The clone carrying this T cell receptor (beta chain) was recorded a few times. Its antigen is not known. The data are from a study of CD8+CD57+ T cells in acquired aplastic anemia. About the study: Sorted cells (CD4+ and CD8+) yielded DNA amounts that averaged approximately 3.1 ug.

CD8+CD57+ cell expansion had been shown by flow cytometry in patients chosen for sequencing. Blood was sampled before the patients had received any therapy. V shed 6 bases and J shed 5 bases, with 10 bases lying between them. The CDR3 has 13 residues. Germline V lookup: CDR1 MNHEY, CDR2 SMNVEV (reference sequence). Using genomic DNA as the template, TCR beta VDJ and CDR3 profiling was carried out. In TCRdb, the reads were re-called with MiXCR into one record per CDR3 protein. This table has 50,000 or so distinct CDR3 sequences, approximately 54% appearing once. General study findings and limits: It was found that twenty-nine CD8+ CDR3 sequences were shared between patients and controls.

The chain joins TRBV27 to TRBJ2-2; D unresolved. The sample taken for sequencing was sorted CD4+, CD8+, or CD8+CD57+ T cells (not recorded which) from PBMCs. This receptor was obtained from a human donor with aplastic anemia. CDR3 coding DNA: TGTGCCAGCAGGTCAGACCTTACCGGGGAGCTGTTTTTT. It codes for CASRSDLTGELFF.